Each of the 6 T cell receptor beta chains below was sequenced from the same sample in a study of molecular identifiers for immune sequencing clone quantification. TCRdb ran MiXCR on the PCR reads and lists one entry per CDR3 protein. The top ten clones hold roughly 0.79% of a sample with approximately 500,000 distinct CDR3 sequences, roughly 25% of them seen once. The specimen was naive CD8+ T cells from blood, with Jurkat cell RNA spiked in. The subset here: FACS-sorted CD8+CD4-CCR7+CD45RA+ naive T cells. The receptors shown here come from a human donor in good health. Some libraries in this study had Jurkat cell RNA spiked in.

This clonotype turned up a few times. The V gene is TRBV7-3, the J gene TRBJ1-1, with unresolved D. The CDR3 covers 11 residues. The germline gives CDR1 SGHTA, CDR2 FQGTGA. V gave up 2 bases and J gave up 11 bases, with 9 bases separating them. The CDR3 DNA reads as TGTGCCAGCAGCTTAGGGCAGTACGCTTTCTTT. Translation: CASSLGQYAFF.

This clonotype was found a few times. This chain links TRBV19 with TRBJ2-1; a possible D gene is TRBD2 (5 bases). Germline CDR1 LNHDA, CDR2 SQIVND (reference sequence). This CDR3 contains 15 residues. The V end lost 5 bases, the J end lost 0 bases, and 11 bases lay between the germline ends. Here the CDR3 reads CASSVDFSSYNEQFF. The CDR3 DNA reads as TGTGCCAGTAGTGTGGACTTTAGCTCCTACAATGAGCAGTTCTTC.

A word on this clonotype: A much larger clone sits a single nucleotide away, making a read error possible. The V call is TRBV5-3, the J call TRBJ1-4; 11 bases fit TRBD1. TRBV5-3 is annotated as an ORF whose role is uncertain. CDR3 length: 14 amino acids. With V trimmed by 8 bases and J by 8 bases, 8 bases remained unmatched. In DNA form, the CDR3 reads TGTGCCAGCAGAGTCCGGGACAGGGGGGAAAAACTGTTTTTT. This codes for CASRVRDRGEKLFF.

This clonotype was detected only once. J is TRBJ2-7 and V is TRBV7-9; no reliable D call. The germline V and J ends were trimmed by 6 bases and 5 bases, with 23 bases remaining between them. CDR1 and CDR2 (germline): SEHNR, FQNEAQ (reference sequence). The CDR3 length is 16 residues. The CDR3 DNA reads TGTGCCAGCAGTCCAACCGGGCCCCCCGGAGCCCACGAGCAGTACTTC. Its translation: CASSPTGPPGAHEQYF.

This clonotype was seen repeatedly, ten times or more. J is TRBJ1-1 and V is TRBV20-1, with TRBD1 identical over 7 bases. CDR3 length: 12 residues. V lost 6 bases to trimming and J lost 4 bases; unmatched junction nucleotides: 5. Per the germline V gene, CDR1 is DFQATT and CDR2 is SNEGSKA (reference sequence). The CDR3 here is CSARGVTTEAFF. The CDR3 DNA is TGCAGTGCCAGGGGGGTTACCACTGAAGCTTTCTTT.

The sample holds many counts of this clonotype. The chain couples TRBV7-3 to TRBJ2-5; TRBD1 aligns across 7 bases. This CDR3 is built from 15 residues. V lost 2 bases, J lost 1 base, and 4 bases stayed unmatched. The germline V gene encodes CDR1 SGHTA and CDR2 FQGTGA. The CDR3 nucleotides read TGTGCCAGCAGCTTATCGGGACAGCTCCAAGAGACCCAGTACTTC. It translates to CASSLSGQLQETQYF. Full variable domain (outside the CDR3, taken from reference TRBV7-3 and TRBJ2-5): GAGVSQTPSNKVTEKGKYVELRCDPISGHTALYWYRQSLGQGPEFLIYFQGTGAADDSGLPNDRFFAVRPEGSVSTLKIQRTERGDSAVYLCASSLSGQLQETQYFGPGTRLLVL.